This T cell receptor (beta chain) was recovered during a study of CD8 T cells in Susac syndrome. Random-hexamer reverse transcription was applied to roughly 0.5 to 1 ug RNA. The method of amplification for TCR beta CDR3 was immunoSEQ multiplex PCR, covering 54 Vbeta and 13 Jbeta. In TCRdb, the immunoSEQ multiplex PCR reads were re-called with MiXCR into one record per CDR3 protein. Here the sample spans about 130,000 distinct CDR3 sequences, around 94% being singletons. Patients with stable or active relapsing-remitting disease, all of them treatment-naive, made up the multiple sclerosis controls. Negative isolation was used for CD8+ and CD4+ T cells and FACS enrichment for TEMRA cells. CDR1 and CDR2 from the germline V gene are SGHDT and YYEEEE. V was pared by 2 bases and J by 1 base, with 10 bases between. The CDR3 covers 15 residues.

The V call is TRBV5-6, the J call TRBJ2-4; D remains unclear. The sample consisted of CD4+ T cells from PBMCs. The source is a human donor with multiple sclerosis. CDR3 nucleotide sequence: TGTGCCAGCAGCTTAGGAAGTGGGGCCAAAAACATTCAGTACTTC. It yields the protein CASSLGSGAKNIQYF.